The T cell receptor beta chain under discussion was sequenced for a study of blood T cell repertoires in COVID-19. The table lists this clone with a count of one. Everyone who took part was 18 to 89 years old, and they came from about two dozen US areas. Exposed study participants had met a COVID-19 case within 2 weeks before entry. Germline values: CDR1 SEHNR, CDR2 FQNEAQ (reference sequence). CDR3 length: 16 residues. The V and J ends lost 2 bases and 9 bases respectively, with 20 bases between them. In the original processing: Quantification of nucleated cells was approximated via reference gene primer amplification. TCRdb's copy holds only in-frame clones and misses some; the assay was immunoSEQ multiplex PCR. V and J calls and clone size are copied from that table; D and trimming were computed from the DNA. The sample holds some 190,000 clones; 80% are singletons and the top ten take 14%.

The J gene is TRBJ2-1, the V gene TRBV7-9; no reliable D call. Sequencing was done on a sample of PBMCs or T cells enriched from blood (not recorded which). The TCR was taken from a man aged 55 to 69 who had been exposed to COVID-19. CDR3 nucleotide sequence: TGTGCCAGCAGCTTAAGACTGCAGCAAGAGTCGCGTGAGCAGTTCTTC. As protein: CASSLRLQQESREQFF.